The T cell receptor (beta chain) described here comes from a study of blood T cells in healthy people across ages. This clonotype was found many times. The authors ran a second PCR of about 7 to 11 cycles using a sample-barcoded 5' primer and a J-beta primer mix. Each CDR3 protein is one row after TCRdb ran MiXCR on the 5' RACE reads. This table holds hundreds of thousands of distinct CDR3 sequences, around 43% found once. The source is a man aged 55-75 years in good health. The sample comprised blood.

The CDR3 bases are TGTGCCAGCAGTTTATCGACAGGGCACTACAATGAGCAGTTCTTC. It is translated as CASSLSTGHYNEQFF. The chain carries TRBV12-3 or TRBV12-4 and TRBJ2-1; 7 positions match TRBD1. The CDR3 loop spans 15 amino acids. The J segment lost 3 bases and the V segment lost 2 bases, leaving 4 bases of the junction unmatched.